These 22 T cell receptor beta chains share one sample of origin, sequenced in a study of blood T cell repertoires in COVID-19. Produced via immunoSEQ multiplex PCR; TCRdb's table is partial and in-frame only. The sample includes roughly 130,000 clones, around nine tenths seen only once; the top ten take roughly 2.3%. The sample comprised PBMCs or T cells enriched from blood (not recorded which). All receptors derive from a woman aged 50 to 60 who had recovered from COVID-19.

The chain is built from TRBV5-1 and TRBJ1-4; D call uncertain. This CDR3 spans 14 amino acids. Germline CDR1 SGHRS, CDR2 YFSETQ. Trimming left V 4 bases short and J 6 bases short, with 13 bases between. Here the CDR3 DNA reads TGCGCCAGCAGCAGATTGGGAGGTCATGAAAAACTGTTTTTT. It translates to CASSRLGGHEKLFF.

The V call is TRBV4-1, the J call TRBJ1-4, with a weak D call TRBD1 (5 bases). The V and J ends lost 11 bases and 8 bases respectively, with 21 bases between them. The CDR3 has 14 residues. Germline V gene data show CDR1 as MGHRA and CDR2 as YSYEKL. The CDR3 here is CALRGGLGVEKLFF. In DNA form, the CDR3 reads TGCGCCCTCCGGGGGGGATTAGGAGTGGAAAAACTGTTTTTT.

The chain combines TRBV11-2 with TRBJ2-5, with 8 bases matching TRBD2. Germline V gene data show CDR1 as SGHAT and CDR2 as FQNNGV. The CDR3 consists of 14 residues. The V and J ends lost 4 bases and 5 bases, in that order; junction bases with no gene match: 6. CDR3: CASSSRGGLETQYF. The CDR3 DNA is TGTGCCAGCAGCTCCCGGGGGGGGTTGGAGACCCAGTACTTC.

CDR3 in amino acids: CASTGGTNEKLFF. The CDR3 DNA sequence: TGTGCCAGTACAGGGGGGACTAATGAAAAACTGTTTTTT. The V gene is TRBV12-3 or TRBV12-4, the J gene TRBJ1-4, with 8 bases matching TRBD1. The CDR3 has 13 residues. The V segment lost 9 bases and the J segment 2 bases; nucleotides outside the gene matches: 2.

V gene TRBV6-5 combines with J gene TRBJ1-1; no clear D gene. The germline V gene has CDR1 MNHEY and CDR2 SVGAGI. CDR3 length equals 14 residues. The V and J ends lost 7 bases and 3 bases respectively, with 15 bases between them. The CDR3 region is CASIPPGRYTEAFF. The DNA for the CDR3 is TGTGCCAGCATTCCCCCTGGGAGGTACACTGAAGCTTTCTTT.

The CDR3 DNA reads TGTGCCAGCTCACCGGGGCAGGGGAACACTGAAGCTTTCTTT. It specifies CASSPGQGNTEAFF. The chain uses TRBV18 and TRBJ1-1, with D maybe TRBD1 (5 bases). This CDR3 spans 14 amino acids. Trimming stripped 3 bases from V and 1 base from J, with 9 bases between. Germline CDR1 is KGHSH and CDR2 is LQKENI.

The rearrangement joins TRBV4-3 to TRBJ1-2, with TRBD1 matching over 9 bases. The V gene end was trimmed by 3 bases and the J gene end by 4 bases; junction bases not matched to a gene: 6. Germline V lookup: CDR1 LGHNA, CDR2 YSLEER. The CDR3 sequence is 15 residues long. As DNA, the CDR3 is TGCGCCAGCAGCCAGACCTCGACAGGGGGCTATGGCTACACCTTC. Its translation: CASSQTSTGGYGYTF.

In DNA form, the CDR3 reads TGTGCCAGCAGCCACCCGGGACTAGGGACTACGCAGTATTTT. It specifies CASSHPGLGTTQYF. The J gene is TRBJ2-3, the V gene TRBV7-8; 8 positions agree with TRBD2. The CDR3 is 14 amino acids. The V gene end was trimmed by 5 bases and the J gene end by 8 bases; junction bases not matched to a gene: 9. Germline CDR1 and CDR2: SGHVS and FQNEAQ.

This clone was seen more than once but under ten times. V is TRBV6-1 and J is TRBJ2-3, with D perhaps matching TRBD1 (5 bases). CDR1 is MNHNS and CDR2 is SASEGT in the germline V gene. This CDR3 is built from 16 residues. The germline V and J ends were trimmed by 4 bases and 2 bases, with 16 bases remaining between them. The CDR3 is CASSGKRIGDTDTQYF. The DNA for the CDR3 is TGTGCCAGCAGTGGTAAGAGGATAGGGGACACAGATACGCAGTATTTT.

The rearrangement links TRBV11-1 to TRBJ2-5; D is perhaps TRBD2 (6 bases). Germline CDR1 is SGHAT and CDR2 is FQDESV (reference sequence). The length of the CDR3 is 16 residues. Trimming stripped 3 bases from V and 0 bases from J, with 14 bases between. CDR3 coding DNA: TGTGCCAGCAGCTTCGGCGGCGGGGACTACCAAGAGACCCAGTACTTC. Its translation is CASSFGGGDYQETQYF.

The chain joins TRBV11-3 to TRBJ2-1; 7 nucleotides agree with TRBD2. The junction had 16 bases not matched to a gene; V was cut back by 1 base and J by 7 bases. This CDR3 comprises 18 residues. The germline V gene has CDR1 SGHNT and CDR2 YENEEA. CDR3 coding DNA: TGTGCCAGCAGCTTAGTCCGGACATTAAGTTGGGGGGGGAATGAGCAGTTCTTC. Translating it yields CASSLVRTLSWGGNEQFF. The whole variable domain, remainder taken from reference TRBV11-3 and TRBJ2-1, is EAGVVQSPRYKIIEKKQPVAFWCNPISGHNTLYWYLQNLGQGPELLIRYENEEAVDDSQLPKDRFSAERLKGVDSTLKIQPAELGDSAVYLCASSLVRTLSWGGNEQFFGPGTRLTVL.

This chain connects TRBV19 to TRBJ1-5, with TRBD1 as a possible D gene (6 bases). V dropped 1 base and J dropped 3 bases, with 10 bases sitting between them. The germline V gene has CDR1 LNHDA and CDR2 SQIVND (reference sequence). This CDR3 has 15 residues. The CDR3 protein is CASSIGTEANQPQHF. The CDR3 DNA reads TGTGCCAGTAGTATAGGGACAGAAGCCAATCAGCCCCAGCATTTT.

This chain connects TRBV3-1 (or the pseudogene TRBV3-2) to TRBJ2-3, with D hard to call. V lost 1 base to trimming and J lost 14 bases, with 16 bases between them. The CDR3 has 13 residues. Looked up from germline, CDR1 is LGHDT and CDR2 is YNNKEL (reference sequence). For the CDR3, the DNA is TGTGCCAGCAGCCAAGGACTCAACCCCGCGCCGTATTTT. Encoded protein: CASSQGLNPAPYF.

The chain carries TRBV13 and TRBJ1-2; D is perhaps TRBD1 (5 bases). The CDR3 has 12 residues. Germline V lookup: CDR1 PRHDT, CDR2 FYEKMQ (reference sequence). The V end lost 8 bases, the J end lost 6 bases, and 13 bases lay between the germline ends. The CDR3 sequence is CASPGIGDGYTF. The CDR3 bases are TGTGCCAGCCCAGGGATTGGCGATGGCTACACCTTC.

The chain uses TRBV18 and TRBJ1-1; 7 bases match TRBD1. Germline lookup yields CDR1 KGHSH and CDR2 LQKENI. The CDR3 runs 13 residues. V shed 3 bases, J shed 3 bases, and the junction held 1 base outside the gene matches. The CDR3 protein is CASSPQGDTEAFF. The CDR3, as DNA: TGTGCCAGCTCACCTCAGGGGGACACTGAAGCTTTCTTT.

This chain connects TRBV5-4 to TRBJ1-2, with TRBD1 matching 7 bases. This CDR3 is 19 amino acids long. CDR1 and CDR2 (germline): SGHNT, YYREEE (reference sequence). Unmatched junction bases numbered 23, after V lost 4 bases and J lost 5 bases. The CDR3 loop is CASSGIGKQGPLGEYGYTF. The CDR3 DNA is TGTGCCAGCAGCGGAATTGGGAAACAGGGGCCTCTAGGGGAATATGGCTACACCTTC.

This clone was seen more than once but under ten times. The chain links TRBV18 to TRBJ1-1; 11 nucleotides agree with TRBD1. Looked up from germline, CDR1 is KGHSH and CDR2 is LQKENI. V shed 1 base, J shed 1 base, and the junction held 11 bases outside the gene matches. The CDR3 runs to 19 residues. The CDR3 reads CASSPRFGTGGVGNTEAFF. For the CDR3, the DNA is TGTGCCAGCTCACCACGTTTCGGGACAGGGGGTGTCGGGAACACTGAAGCTTTCTTT.

V usage is TRBV9 and J usage is TRBJ1-2; 7 nucleotides match TRBD1. CDR3 size: 14 residues. The germline V gene encodes CDR1 SGDLS and CDR2 YYNGEE. V lost 4 bases, J lost 7 bases, and 10 bases stayed unmatched. CDR3 sequence reads: CASSSRDRDPGYTF. CDR3 DNA sequence: TGTGCCAGCAGCTCGCGAGACAGGGATCCTGGCTACACCTTC.

This chain uses TRBV5-8 with TRBJ2-7; D gene uncertain. The CDR3 has 15 amino acids. The V gene's germline CDR1 is SGHTS and CDR2 YDEGEE. Trimming pared 0 bases from V and 0 bases from J, leaving 10 bases between. In nucleotides, the CDR3 is TGTGCCAGCAGCTTGGGTCCCCCGAGCTCCTACGAGCAGTACTTC. Translation gives CASSLGPPSSYEQYF.

This chain joins TRBV5-4 and TRBJ1-2, with no clear D. The CDR3 runs 12 residues. Looked up from germline, CDR1 is SGHNT and CDR2 is YYREEE (reference sequence). Between the trimmed V and J ends, which lost 10 bases and 8 bases, there was a span of 18 bases. CDR3 DNA: TGTGCCGTCCTAGAAGTTGCGGGAGGCTACACCTTC. The encoded protein is CAVLEVAGGYTF.

This chain links TRBV7-6 with TRBJ2-4; D might be TRBD2 (7 bases). V lost 5 bases to trimming and J lost 1 base, with 24 bases between them. This CDR3 region has 19 residues. Per the germline V gene, CDR1 is SGHVS and CDR2 is FNYEAQ. DNA of the CDR3: TGTGCCAGCAGCCTGAGAGGGGGACTAACCAGGTTCGCCAAAAACATTCAGTACTTC. Translated: CASSLRGGLTRFAKNIQYF.

Only one count was recorded for this clone. The rearrangement uses TRBV9 and TRBJ1-2; D call uncertain. Trimming took 0 bases from V and 4 from J, leaving 7 bases between them. Germline assignment: CDR1 SGDLS and CDR2 YYNGEE. The CDR3 spans 13 residues. CDR3 residues: CASSVESGYGYTF. As DNA, the CDR3 is TGTGCCAGCAGCGTAGAGAGCGGCTATGGCTACACCTTC. Looking up the rest from reference TRBV9 and TRBJ1-2 gives the full variable domain: DSGVTQTPKHLITATGQRVTLRCSPRSGDLSVYWYQQSLDQGLQFLIQYYNGEERAKGNILERFSAQQFPDLHSELNLSSLELGDSALYFCASSVESGYGYTFGSGTRLTVV.